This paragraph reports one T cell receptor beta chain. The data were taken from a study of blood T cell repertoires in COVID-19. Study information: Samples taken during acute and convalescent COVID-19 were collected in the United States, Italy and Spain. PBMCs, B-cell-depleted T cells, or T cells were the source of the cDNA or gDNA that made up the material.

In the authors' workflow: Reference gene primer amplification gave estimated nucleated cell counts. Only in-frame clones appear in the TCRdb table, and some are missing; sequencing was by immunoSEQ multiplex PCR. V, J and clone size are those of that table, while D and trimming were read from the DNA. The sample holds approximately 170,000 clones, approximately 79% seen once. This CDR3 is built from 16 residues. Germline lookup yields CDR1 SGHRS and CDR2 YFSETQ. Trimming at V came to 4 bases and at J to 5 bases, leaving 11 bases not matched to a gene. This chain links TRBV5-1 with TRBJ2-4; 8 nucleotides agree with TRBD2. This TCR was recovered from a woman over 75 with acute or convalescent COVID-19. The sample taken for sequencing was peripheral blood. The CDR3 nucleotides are TGCGCCAGCAGCCCACCTCAGGGACTAGGCCAAAACATTCAGTACTTC. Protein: CASSPPQGLGQNIQYF.